Given below is one T cell receptor (beta chain) in context. What this receptor recognizes is not known. It has no much larger one-base neighbor in the sample; base qualities were not kept. For TCR beta library preparation, about 2 micrograms of genomic DNA were extracted from the cryopreserved PBMCs. Longitudinal blood samples from CLL patients on ibrutinib monotherapy underwent high-throughput TCR beta sequencing. The patients took part in an open-label, single-center phase 2 trial of ibrutinib monotherapy. As encoded in the germline V gene (reference sequence), CDR1 is MNHEY while CDR2 is SMNVEV. The CDR3 measures 16 amino acids from cysteine to phenylalanine. Solely the CDR3 DNA is kept, with 48 bases framed from the first base. The V end gives up 0 bases and the J end 4 bases, leaving 6 bases in the junction not matched to a gene. These data are taken from a study of cytotoxic CD8 clonotypes in ibrutinib-treated CLL (dated by TCRdb to 2020 to 2023). Describing the broader study: The cohort had about ten relapsed/refractory and around 16 treatment-naive patients; 17 were IGHV unmutated. Responses were partial in some 24 patients and complete in 2; after median about 68 months follow-up, 14 stayed in remission and 12 progressed. Samples at response were collected after a median of 12 months of treatment, with a range of roughly 6 to 40 months. Samples averaged roughly 260,000 productive templates and just under 95,000 productive rearrangements. Longitudinal samples were obtainable from about 30% of the roughly 86 participants in the trial. Cryopreserved peripheral blood mononuclear cells were obtained before treatment, at response, and at either sustained remission or disease progression. All remission and progressive disease samples were collected while patients were still receiving ibrutinib.

On a MiSeq, deep resolution sequencing aimed for a depth between 1 in 1 million and 1 in 200,000 T cells, with each clonotype covered approximately 9.2x on average. The immunoSEQ hsTCRB Kit was used to generate TCR beta libraries. The source study handled its data this way. Data were analyzed with ImmunoSEQ Data Assistant and ImmunoSEQ Analyzer, with V, D and J genes assigned per IMGT definitions. Clonality, which ranges from 0 to 1, was calculated by subtracting the normalized Shannon entropy of productive rearrangement frequencies from one. Only overrepresented clonotypes making up at least 0.05% of each patient's repertoire were included in the public clonotype analysis. Fewer than 15 age-matched healthy donor repertoires from immuneACCESS served as clonality controls. Sourced from immuneACCESS, this table was stored by TCRdb with only in-frame sequences that have V and J called. A share of the clones is absent; for the studies checked, an unresolved V gene accounts for under half, and the remainder has no known explanation. The V and J calls and clone size are taken from that table; D and trimming were inferred from the DNA. In this sample the table shows approximately 350,000 clones, 67% of which occur a single time. The ten biggest clones cover roughly 6.3% of the sample.

On the study overall, not on this receptor specifically: Public clonotypes were found to be uncommon and were observed to contract or remain stable during treatment; the increase in clonality was shown to reflect expansion of private clonotypes at ibrutinib response. Baseline clonality exceeded that of age-matched healthy donors and correlated strongly with circulating CD8+ T-cell counts. Sampling times were not matched between sustained-remission and progressing patients, and lymph node repertoires were not studied. Clonality rose at ibrutinib response, remained stable during sustained remission, and dropped back toward baseline at progression.

This receptor was taken from a human donor with chronic lymphocytic leukemia. The rearranged chain carries TRBV27 and TRBJ2-1, with TRBD1 identical over 7 junction bases. The material sequenced was PBMCs, taken after 36 months of ibrutinib treatment. The CDR3 here reads CASSLSVGTAYNEQFF. The nucleotides are TGTGCCAGCAGTTTATCGGTCGGGACAGCTTACAATGAGCAGTTCTTC.